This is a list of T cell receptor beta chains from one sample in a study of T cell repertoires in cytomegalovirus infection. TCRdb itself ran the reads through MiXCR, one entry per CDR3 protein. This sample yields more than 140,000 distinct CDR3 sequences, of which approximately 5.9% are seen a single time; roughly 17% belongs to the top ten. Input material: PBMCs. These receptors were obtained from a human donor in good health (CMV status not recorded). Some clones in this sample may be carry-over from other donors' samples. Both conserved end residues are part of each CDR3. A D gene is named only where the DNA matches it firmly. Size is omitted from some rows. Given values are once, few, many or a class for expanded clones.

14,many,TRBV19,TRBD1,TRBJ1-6,CASTKQGAGSPLHF,TGTGCCAGTACCAAACAGGGGGCAGGCTCACCCCTCCACTTT
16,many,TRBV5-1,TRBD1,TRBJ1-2,CASSLTGTGGTLGYTF,TGCGCCAGCAGTTTAACCGGGACAGGGGGCACTTTGGGCTACACCTTC
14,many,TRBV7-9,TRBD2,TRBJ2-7,CASSSRDYTYEQYF,TGTGCCAGCAGCTCACGGGACTATACCTACGAGCAGTACTTC
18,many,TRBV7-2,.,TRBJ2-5,CASSLFVYPGARQETQYF,TGTGCCAGCAGCTTATTTGTCTATCCGGGGGCGCGACAAGAGACCCAGTACTTC
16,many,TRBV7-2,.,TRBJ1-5,CASSLEVGTSNQPQHF,TGTGCCAGCAGCTTAGAAGTGGGGACTAGCAATCAGCCCCAGCATTTT
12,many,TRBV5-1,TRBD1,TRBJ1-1,CASTYGQGEAFF,TGCGCCAGCACCTATGGACAGGGTGAAGCTTTCTTT
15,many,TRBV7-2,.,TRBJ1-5,CASSLEGFSNQPQHF,TGTGCCAGCAGCTTAGAGGGGTTTAGCAATCAGCCCCAGCATTTT
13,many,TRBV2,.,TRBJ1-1,CASRSQGNTEAFF,TGTGCCTCGAGGTCACAGGGGAACACTGAAGCTTTCTTT
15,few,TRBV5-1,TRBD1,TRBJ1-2,CASSLSGQGHYGYTF,TGCGCCAGCAGCCTCTCGGGACAGGGGCACTATGGCTACACCTTC
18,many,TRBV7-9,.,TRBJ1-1,CASSPRTDSSAMNTEAFF,TGTGCCAGCAGCCCACGGACCGACAGTAGCGCAATGAACACTGAAGCTTTCTTT
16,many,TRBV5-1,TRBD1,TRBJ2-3,CASSTTGTGYTDTQYF,TGCGCCAGCAGCACTACCGGGACAGGCTACACAGATACGCAGTATTTT
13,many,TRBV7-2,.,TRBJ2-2,CASRGAGTGELFF,TGTGCCAGCAGGGGGGCGGGCACCGGGGAGCTGTTTTTT
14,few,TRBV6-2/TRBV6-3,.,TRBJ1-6,CASSRGQRNSPLHF,TGTGCCAGCAGCCGAGGACAGAGGAATTCACCCCTCCACTTT
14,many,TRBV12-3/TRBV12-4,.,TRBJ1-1,CASSLSRGSTEAFF,TGTGCCAGCAGTTTAAGTCGGGGTAGCACTGAAGCTTTCTTT
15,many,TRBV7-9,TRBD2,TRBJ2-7,CASSAGLAGAYEQYF,TGTGCCAGCAGCGCAGGACTAGCGGGAGCTTACGAGCAGTACTTC
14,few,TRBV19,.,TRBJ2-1,CASSIDHISNEQFF,TGTGCCAGTAGTATAGATCATATAAGCAATGAGCAGTTCTTC
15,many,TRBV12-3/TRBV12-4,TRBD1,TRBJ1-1,CASRPGRDRDTEAFF,TGTGCCAGCAGACCTGGCCGGGACAGGGACACTGAAGCTTTCTTT
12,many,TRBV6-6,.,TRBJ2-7,CASSYGATEQYF,TGTGCCAGCAGTTATGGGGCCACCGAGCAGTACTTC
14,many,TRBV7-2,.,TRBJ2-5,CASSLGLATETQYF,TGTGCCAGCAGCTTGGGACTGGCAACCGAGACCCAGTACTTC
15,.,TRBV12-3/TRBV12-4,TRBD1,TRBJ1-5,CASRWDRGSNQPQHF,TGTGCCAGCAGGTGGGACAGGGGGAGCAATCAGCCCCAGCATTTT
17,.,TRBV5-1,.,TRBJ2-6,CASSLAAVLGGANVLTF,TGCGCCAGCAGCTTGGCGGCAGTCCTGGGAGGGGCCAACGTCCTGACTTTC
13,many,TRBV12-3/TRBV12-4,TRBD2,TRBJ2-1,CASSQTSGRKEFF,TGTGCCAGCAGCCAGACTAGCGGGAGAAAGGAGTTCTTC
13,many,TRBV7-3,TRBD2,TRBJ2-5,CASSSGGVETQYF,TGTGCCAGCAGTAGCGGGGGAGTCGAGACCCAGTACTTC
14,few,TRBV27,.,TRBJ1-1,CASSSHAPNTEAFF,TGTGCCAGCAGTTCCCACGCCCCGAACACTGAAGCTTTCTTT
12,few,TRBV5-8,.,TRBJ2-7,CASGSGQSSKYF,TGTGCCAGCGGATCGGGACAATCCTCGAAGTACTTC
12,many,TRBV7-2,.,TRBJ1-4,CASSLGLEKLFF,TGTGCCAGCAGCTTAGGCTTAGAAAAACTGTTTTTT
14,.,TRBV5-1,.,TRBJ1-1,CASLGFGAGTEAFF,TGCGCCAGCTTGGGGTTCGGGGCCGGGACTGAAGCTTTCTTT
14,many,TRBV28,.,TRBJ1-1,CASRGSGGDTEAFF,TGTGCCAGCAGGGGTTCTGGGGGGGACACTGAAGCTTTCTTT
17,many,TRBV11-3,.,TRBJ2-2,CASSLSSRTENTGELFF,TGTGCCAGCAGCTTATCGTCCCGGACAGAGAACACCGGGGAGCTGTTTTTT
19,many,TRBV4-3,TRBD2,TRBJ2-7,CASSQGAPGLAGGPYEQYF,TGCGCCAGCAGCCAAGGAGCTCCCGGACTAGCGGGGGGGCCCTACGAGCAGTACTTC
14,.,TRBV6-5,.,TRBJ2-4,CASSYRSGENIQYF,TGTGCCAGCAGTTATCGGTCCGGGGAAAACATTCAGTACTTC
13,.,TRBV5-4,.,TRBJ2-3,CASSFPGEDTQYF,TGTGCCAGCAGCTTTCCGGGGGAAGATACGCAGTATTTT
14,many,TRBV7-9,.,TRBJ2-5,CASSSTRDQETQYF,TGTGCCAGCAGCTCAACCAGGGACCAAGAGACCCAGTACTTC
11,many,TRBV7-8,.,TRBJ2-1,CASSLLMLQFF,TGTGCCAGCAGCTTATTAATGTTGCAGTTCTTC
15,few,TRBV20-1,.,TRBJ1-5,CSARGTVFSNQPQHF,TGCAGTGCTAGAGGCACAGTCTTCAGCAATCAGCCCCAGCATTTT
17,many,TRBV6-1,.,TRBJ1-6,CASRLKGLQYINSPLHF,TGTGCCAGCAGACTTAAGGGGCTCCAATACATTAATTCACCCCTCCACTTT
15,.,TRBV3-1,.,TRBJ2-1,CASSLPGISYNEQFF,TGTGCCAGCAGTCTCCCAGGAATTTCTTACAATGAGCAGTTCTTC
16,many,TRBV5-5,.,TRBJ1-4,CASSLGDTGSNEKLFF,TGTGCCAGCAGCTTGGGGGACACAGGGTCTAATGAAAAACTGTTTTTT
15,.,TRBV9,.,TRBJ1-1,CASSSFVGENTEAFF,TGTGCCAGCAGCTCCTTCGTGGGGGAGAACACTGAAGCTTTCTTT
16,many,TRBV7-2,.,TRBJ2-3,CASSLAGGANTDTQYF,TGTGCCAGCAGCTTAGCGGGGGGGGCAAACACAGATACGCAGTATTTT
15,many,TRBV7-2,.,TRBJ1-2,CASSPPWGQKYGYTF,TGTGCCAGCAGCCCACCCTGGGGGCAGAAGTATGGCTACACCTTC
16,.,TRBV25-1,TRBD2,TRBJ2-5,CASTGAKRGSQETQYF,TGTGCCAGCACAGGGGCTAAGCGGGGGAGCCAAGAGACCCAGTACTTC
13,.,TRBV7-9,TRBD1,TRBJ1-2,CASSIQGADGYTF,TGTGCCAGCAGCATACAGGGGGCCGATGGCTACACCTTC
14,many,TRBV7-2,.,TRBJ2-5,CASSLGTGRETQYF,TGTGCCAGCAGCTTAGGCACGGGGCGGGAGACCCAGTACTTC
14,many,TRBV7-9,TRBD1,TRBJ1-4,CASSFLQGYEKLFF,TGTGCCAGCAGCTTCTTACAGGGGTACGAAAAACTGTTTTTT
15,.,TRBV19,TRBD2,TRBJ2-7,CASSRTSGASYEQYF,TGTGCCAGTAGTAGAACTAGCGGTGCATCCTACGAGCAGTACTTC
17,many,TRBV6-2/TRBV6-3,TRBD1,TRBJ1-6,CASRDTGTATTASPLHF,TGTGCCAGCCGAGATACTGGGACAGCCACAACGGCTTCACCCCTCCACTTT
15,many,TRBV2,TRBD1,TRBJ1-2,CASSEKAGGYYGYTF,TGTGCCAGCAGTGAAAAGGCAGGGGGGTACTATGGCTACACCTTC
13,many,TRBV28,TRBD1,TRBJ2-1,CASSTGGLYEQFF,TGTGCCAGCAGTACAGGGGGCTTATATGAGCAGTTCTTC
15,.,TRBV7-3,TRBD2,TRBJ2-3,CASSMTSGTTDTQYF,TGTGCCAGCAGCATGACTAGCGGGACCACAGATACGCAGTATTTT
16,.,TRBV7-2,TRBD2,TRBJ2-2,CASSSISGDGTGEMFF,TGTGCCAGCAGCTCGATTAGCGGGGACGGTACCGGGGAGATGTTTTTT
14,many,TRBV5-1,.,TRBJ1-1,CASSRDGMNTEAFF,TGCGCCAGCAGCCGGGACGGAATGAACACTGAAGCTTTCTTT
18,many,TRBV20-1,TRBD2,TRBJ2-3,CSARDLRGTSGSTDTQYF,TGCAGTGCTAGAGATCTCCGCGGGACTAGCGGAAGCACAGATACGCAGTATTTT
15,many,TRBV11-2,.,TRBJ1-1,CASSFTGRPNTEAFF,TGTGCCAGCAGCTTTACGGGACGGCCGAACACTGAAGCTTTCTTT
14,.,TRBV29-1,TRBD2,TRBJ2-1,CSINRGGSYNEQFF,TGCAGTATCAACCGGGGGGGATCCTACAATGAGCAGTTCTTC
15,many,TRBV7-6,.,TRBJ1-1,CASSPARGFNTEAFF,TGTGCCAGCAGCCCAGCGCGGGGCTTTAACACTGAAGCTTTCTTT
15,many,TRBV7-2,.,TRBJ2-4,CASSLAGAAKNIQYF,TGTGCCAGCAGCTTAGCAGGGGCGGCCAAAAACATTCAGTACTTC
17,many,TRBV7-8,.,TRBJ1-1,CASSISYSRDMNTEAFF,TGTGCCAGCAGCATCTCGTACAGCCGGGACATGAACACTGAAGCTTTCTTT